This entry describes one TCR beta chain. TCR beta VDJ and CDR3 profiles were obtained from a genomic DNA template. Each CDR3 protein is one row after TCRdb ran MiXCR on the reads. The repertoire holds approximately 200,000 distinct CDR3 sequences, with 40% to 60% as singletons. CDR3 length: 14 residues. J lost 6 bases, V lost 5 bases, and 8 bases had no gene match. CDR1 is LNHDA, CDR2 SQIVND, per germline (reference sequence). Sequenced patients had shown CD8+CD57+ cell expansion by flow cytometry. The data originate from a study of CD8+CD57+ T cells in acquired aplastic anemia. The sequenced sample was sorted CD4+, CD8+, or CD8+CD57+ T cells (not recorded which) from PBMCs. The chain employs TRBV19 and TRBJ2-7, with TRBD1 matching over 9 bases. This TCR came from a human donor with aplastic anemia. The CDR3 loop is CASSSGTGSAEQYF. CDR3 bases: TGTGCCAGTAGTTCGGGGACAGGGTCAGCCGAGCAGTACTTC.